The 22 T cell receptor beta chains given below trace back to one sample, sequenced in a study of cytomegalovirus exposure and HLA in healthy donors. Clones were sequenced by immunoSEQ multiplex PCR, and TCRdb holds only the in-frame ones, with some missing. The table shows some 75,000 clones, with approximately 96% occurring only once. The sample consisted of PBMCs. These receptors were obtained from a woman between 18 and 30 years old in good health and CMV-seronegative.

The chain links TRBV4-2 to TRBJ2-3, with 14 bases aligning to TRBD2. The ends lost 0 bases at V and 5 bases at J; junction bases unmatched: 7. The CDR3 has 18 amino acids. CDR1 is LGHNA and CDR2 is YNFKEQ in the germline V gene. The CDR3 spells CASSQDLGLAGVLDTQYF. The CDR3 DNA reads TGTGCCAGCAGCCAAGATCTGGGACTAGCGGGAGTGCTAGATACGCAGTATTTT.

V gene TRBV9 combines with J gene TRBJ2-3; D uncertain. This CDR3 contains 11 residues. V was pared by 2 bases and J by 9 bases, with 7 bases between. Germline V gene lookup returns CDR1 SGDLS and CDR2 YYNGEE. CDR3 amino acids: CASSVTGTQYF. The CDR3 nucleotides are TGTGCCAGCAGCGTTACCGGGACGCAGTATTTT. Using reference TRBV9 and TRBJ2-3 for the parts outside the CDR3, the full variable domain is DSGVTQTPKHLITATGQRVTLRCSPRSGDLSVYWYQQSLDQGLQFLIQYYNGEERAKGNILERFSAQQFPDLHSELNLSSLELGDSALYFCASSVTGTQYFGPGTRLTVL.

V is TRBV5-1 and J is TRBJ2-2, with TRBD1 identical over 9 bases. J lost 4 bases, V lost 4 bases, and 8 bases had no gene match. Germline CDR1 and CDR2: SGHRS and YFSETQ. The CDR3 spans 16 residues. The CDR3 DNA follows: TGCGCCAGCAGCGGTACAGGGGGCCGGGTCACCGGGGAGCTGTTTTTT. Amino acids: CASSGTGGRVTGELFF.

The chain joins TRBV19 to TRBJ1-1, with 8 nucleotides matching TRBD1. CDR3 size: 13 residues. J gave up 4 bases and V 5 bases, and 3 bases lay outside the gene matches. Germline values: CDR1 LNHDA, CDR2 SQIVND (reference sequence). CDR3 DNA sequence: TGTGCCAGTAGTGACAGGGGAGGCACTGAAGCTTTCTTT. Its translation is CASSDRGGTEAFF.

This sequence joins TRBV7-6 and TRBJ2-7; 14 nucleotides agree with TRBD2. V lost 5 bases to trimming and J lost 3 bases; unmatched junction nucleotides: 9. This CDR3 comprises 17 residues. Germline CDR1 reads SGHVS; CDR2 reads FNYEAQ. CDR3 sequence: CASSDSGTSGSSYEQYF. The DNA for the CDR3 is TGTGCCAGCAGCGACTCCGGGACTAGCGGGAGTAGCTACGAGCAGTACTTC.

The gene calls are TRBV15 and TRBJ2-3; TRBD2 is a possible D gene (6 bases). The CDR3 consists of 16 residues. The ends were cut back, 3 bases at V and 0 bases at J, with 13 bases in the middle. Germline V lookup: CDR1 LNHNV, CDR2 YYDKDF (reference sequence). CDR3 residues: CATSRAGTSSTDTQYF. CDR3 coding DNA: TGTGCCACCAGCAGGGCCGGGACTTCTAGCACAGATACGCAGTATTTT.

The chain employs TRBV14 and TRBJ2-3; D ambiguous. Germline V CDR1 and CDR2: SGHDN, FVKESK. The CDR3 is 13 amino acids. V was clipped by 3 bases and J by 8 bases, with 12 bases between them. Here the CDR3 DNA reads TGTGCCAGCAGCCATAATCCTACTTCTACGCAGTATTTT. Its protein product is CASSHNPTSTQYF.

This clone was found once. This chain connects TRBV13 to TRBJ2-5; D remains ambiguous. V was pared by 6 bases and J by 5 bases, with 13 bases between. CDR1 and CDR2 (germline): PRHDT, FYEKMQ (reference sequence). CDR3 length: 13 residues. The CDR3 coding sequence is TGTGCCAGCAGATCACCCTACTCGGAGACCCAGTACTTC. This encodes CASRSPYSETQYF.

This clone was seen a single time. The chain recombines TRBV7-6 with TRBJ2-7, with TRBD2 matching 9 bases. V shed 2 bases, J shed 2 bases, and the junction held 4 bases outside the gene matches. The CDR3 has 15 residues. Germline loops: CDR1 SGHVS, CDR2 FNYEAQ. CDR3 protein: CASSLNPSGAYEQYF. DNA for the CDR3: TGTGCCAGCAGCTTAAATCCTAGCGGGGCCTACGAGCAGTACTTC. The variable domain in full, completed from reference TRBV7-6 and TRBJ2-7, reads GAGVSQSPRYKVTKRGQDVALRCDPISGHVSLYWYRQALGQGPEFLTYFNYEAQQDKSGLPNDRFSAERPEGSISTLTIQRTEQRDSAMYRCASSLNPSGAYEQYFGPGTRLTVT.

The chain combines TRBV9 with TRBJ2-1; the match to TRBD2 covers 9 bases. Germline assignment: CDR1 SGDLS and CDR2 YYNGEE. The V and J ends lost 2 bases and 5 bases, in that order; junction bases with no gene match: 11. This CDR3 region has 17 residues. CDR3 DNA: TGTGCCAGCAGCGTCTTAGCGGGAGAAGTTCCTAACAATGAGCAGTTCTTC. Translating gives CASSVLAGEVPNNEQFF.

The rearrangement uses TRBV27 and TRBJ2-7; 8 bases align to TRBD2. The CDR3 sequence is 12 residues long. Losses at the gene ends were 6 bases for V and 6 bases for J; bases not matched to a gene: 4. From germline, CDR1 is MNHEY and CDR2 SMNVEV (reference sequence). The CDR3 DNA reads as TGTGCCAGCAGAGCGGGAGCGGGCGAGCAGTACTTC. Translating gives CASRAGAGEQYF.

The chain employs TRBV19 and TRBJ2-2; 9 bases are shared with TRBD2. Germline CDR1 LNHDA, CDR2 SQIVND (reference sequence). J lost 7 bases, V lost 5 bases, and 11 bases had no gene match. CDR3 length: 16 residues. The CDR3 DNA reads TGTGCCAGTAGTCATGGCGGGAGGGCTAGGATCGGGGAGCTGTTTTTT. It specifies CASSHGGRARIGELFF.

This clone was recorded only once. The chain joins TRBV6-6 to TRBJ2-1; 13 nucleotides line up with TRBD2. There are 15 residues in the CDR3. Germline assignment: CDR1 MNHNY and CDR2 SVGAGI (reference sequence). V lost 4 bases to trimming and J lost 6 bases; unmatched junction nucleotides: 3. DNA of the CDR3: TGTGCCAGCAGTTCAAGACTAGCGGGAGGCAATGAGCAGTTCTTC. Translated, it gives CASSSRLAGGNEQFF.

The chain is built from TRBV2 and TRBJ2-1; 12 bases match TRBD2. The CDR3 is 14 amino acids. With 10 bases clipped from V and 7 bases from J, the junction kept 8 bases outside the gene matches. Germline CDR1 is SNHLY and CDR2 is FYNNEI. CDR3 nucleotides: TGTGCCACCCAGGGACTAGCGGGTTTTAATGAGCAGTTCTTC. This sequence encodes CATQGLAGFNEQFF. The variable domain in full, with the rest retrieved from reference TRBV2 and TRBJ2-1, is EPEVTQTPSHQVTQMGQEVILRCVPISNHLYFYWYRQILGQKVEFLVSFYNNEISEKSEIFDDQFSVERPDGSNFTLKIRSTKLEDSAMYFCATQGLAGFNEQFFGPGTRLTVL.

The gene calls are TRBV15 and TRBJ2-7, with D possibly being TRBD1 (5 bases). The CDR3 extends over 17 amino acids. The V gene's germline CDR1 is LNHNV and CDR2 YYDKDF (reference sequence). V was pared by 5 bases and J by 3 bases, with 23 bases between. The CDR3 bases are TGTGCCACCAGCGTAAACGCTCCGGGCCAAGGGGTCTACGAGCAGTACTTC. Translation: CATSVNAPGQGVYEQYF.

The chain has TRBV9 and TRBJ2-2, with 9 bases fitting TRBD1. Germline CDR1 reads SGDLS; CDR2 reads YYNGEE. V dropped 4 bases and J dropped 5; count of bases not matched to a gene: 9. CDR3 length: 16 amino acids. The CDR3 sequence is CASSITGGASTGELFF. CDR3 in DNA: TGTGCCAGCAGCATAACAGGGGGCGCGAGTACCGGGGAGCTGTTTTTT. Full variable domain (missing parts from reference TRBV9 and TRBJ2-2): DSGVTQTPKHLITATGQRVTLRCSPRSGDLSVYWYQQSLDQGLQFLIQYYNGEERAKGNILERFSAQQFPDLHSELNLSSLELGDSALYFCASSITGGASTGELFFGEGSRLTVL.

This rearrangement joins TRBV7-6 to TRBJ1-5, with D tentatively TRBD1 (6 bases). CDR1 SGHVS and CDR2 FNYEAQ come from the germline V gene. The length of the CDR3 is 12 residues. V lost 5 bases and J 4 bases, leaving 6 bases between the germline ends. This CDR3 is CASSQGNQPQHF. The CDR3 DNA reads TGTGCCAGCAGCCAGGGGAATCAGCCCCAGCATTTT.

In this sample, this clone turned up once. The chain employs TRBV30 and TRBJ1-5; 7 nucleotides agree with TRBD1. The CDR3 has 14 amino acids. The V gene end was trimmed by 5 bases and the J gene end by 0 bases; junction bases not matched to a gene: 4. In germline, CDR1 is GTSNPN, CDR2 SVGIG (reference sequence). CDR3 region: CAWAGQFSNQPQHF. The CDR3 nucleotides read TGTGCCTGGGCGGGACAGTTTAGCAATCAGCCCCAGCATTTT.

CDR3 in DNA: TGTGCCAGCAGCTTGGGACTAGCGGGAAGGGGCACCGGGGAGCTGTTTTTT. Amino acids: CASSLGLAGRGTGELFF. The chain couples TRBV5-6 to TRBJ2-2, with TRBD2 matching over 11 bases. J was trimmed by 4 bases and V by 0 bases; bases with no gene match: 5. Germline assignment: CDR1 SGHDT and CDR2 YYEEEE. This CDR3 spans 17 amino acids.

The chain links TRBV5-5 to TRBJ1-1; D might be TRBD1 (5 bases). Germline values: CDR1 SGHKS, CDR2 YYEKEE (reference sequence). Between the trimmed V and J ends, which lost 4 bases and 2 bases, there was a span of 15 bases. The CDR3 is 15 residues long. This CDR3 is CASSSSGHINTEAFF. CDR3 bases: TGTGCCAGCAGCAGTTCAGGGCACATAAACACTGAAGCTTTCTTT.

J is TRBJ1-1 and V is TRBV29-1; possibly TRBD1 for D (5 bases). This CDR3 is built from 12 residues. Per germline, CDR1 SQVTM and CDR2 ANQGSEA. V was cut by 5 bases and J by 1 base, with 8 bases left in between. The CDR3 spells CSVSGANTEAFF. CDR3 nucleotide sequence: TGCAGCGTTAGTGGGGCGAACACTGAAGCTTTCTTT.

The chain combines TRBV19 with TRBJ1-6, with 10 bases identical to TRBD1. V shed 7 bases and J 8 bases; nucleotides not matched to a gene: 5. The CDR3 has 14 amino acids. The germline V gene has CDR1 LNHDA and CDR2 SQIVND (reference sequence). CDR3 DNA: TGTGCCAGTAAGAAAGGACAGGGGGATTCACCCCTCCACTTT. Its translation is CASKKGQGDSPLHF.